A single sample gave rise to the 5 T cell receptor beta chains below, sequenced in a study of somatic mutations in cytotoxic T cells in rheumatoid arthritis. Assay used: immunoSEQ multiplex PCR; TCRdb lists only in-frame clones, some missing. The sample holds about 20,000 clones; around 83% are singletons and the top ten take approximately 15%. The sample consisted of CD8+ T cells sorted from blood. These receptors all come from an adult with rheumatoid arthritis.

In nucleotides, the CDR3 is TGTGCCACCAGAATGGGGGGCTTGAATTCACCCCTCCACTTT. Protein sequence: CATRMGGLNSPLHF. The chain is built from TRBV15 and TRBJ1-6, with D possibly TRBD1 on 6 matching bases. The germline V gene encodes CDR1 LNHNV and CDR2 YYDKDF (reference sequence). V lost 6 bases and J 7 bases, leaving 13 bases between the germline ends. The CDR3 totals 14 residues.

Comment on this clone: A junction end diverges from the germline sequence, so it may reflect a read error. The CDR3 DNA is TGTGCCATCGGCACCGGGACTAGCCTGATCTTC. This sequence encodes CAIGTGTSLIF. The chain has TRBV10-3 and TRBJ2-1, with 9 bases matching TRBD2. Looked up from germline, CDR1 is ENHRY and CDR2 is SYGVKD. The length of the CDR3 is 11 residues.

The chain links TRBV15 to TRBJ2-7; D remains ambiguous. Trimming took off 0 bases at V and 0 bases at J, with 12 bases between the two ends. Germline loops: CDR1 LNHNV, CDR2 YYDKDF (reference sequence). CDR3 size: 16 residues. DNA for the CDR3: TGTGCCACCAGCAGAGATCGAGGCAGACTCTCCTACGAGCAGTACTTC. Residues: CATSRDRGRLSYEQYF.

This chain connects TRBV2 to TRBJ1-5, with 8 bases fitting TRBD1. This CDR3 has 16 amino acids. After removal of 7 bases from V and 5 bases from J, the junction contained 13 bases not matched to a gene. Germline V CDR1 and CDR2: SNHLY, FYNNEI. The CDR3 spells CASTLSGQGQHQPQHF. CDR3 nucleotides: TGTGCCAGCACCCTTTCCGGACAGGGCCAGCATCAGCCCCAGCATTTT.

The chain couples TRBV11-2 to TRBJ1-2; D unresolved. Trimming removed 5 bases at V and 7 bases at J, with 14 bases between. This CDR3 contains 13 residues. Per the germline V gene, CDR1 is SGHAT and CDR2 is FQNNGV. CDR3 DNA: TGTGCCAGCAGCCTGAGCGCTTTACGTGGCTACACCTTC. This codes for CASSLSALRGYTF.